A selection of T cell receptor beta chains follows, all from one sample in a study of T cell repertoires in cytomegalovirus infection. These receptors have no identified antigens. From the reads, TCRdb called clonotypes with MiXCR, one entry per CDR3 protein. Found here are fewer than 1,000,000 distinct CDR3 sequences, around 31% of them singletons; the top ten hold around 15%. Here the sequenced sample was cultured CD8+ T cells from PBMCs, taken from culture after CMV antigen stimulation. Every receptor here comes from a human donor in good health (CMV status not recorded). Some clones in this sample may be carry-over from other donors' samples. Each CDR3 is given without its conserved first and last residue.

V	J	CDR3
TRBV27	TRBJ1-2	TSRSFRDSLSGSYGYT
TRBV6-1	TRBJ2-3	ASSQDRSTDTQY
TRBV2	TRBJ2-1	AASGGPSNEQF
TRBV7-6	TRBJ2-2	ASSPFLAGGANTGELF
TRBV6-6	TRBJ1-5	ASSPGRYSNQPQH
TRBV12-3/TRBV12-4	TRBJ1-6	ASSLGDQMNSPLH
TRBV27	TRBJ2-1	ASRIAGASADNEQF
TRBV7-8	TRBJ2-5	ASSSRLGGGALETQY
TRBV7-2	TRBJ2-1	ASSLLGGLNEQF
TRBV7-6	TRBJ2-1	ASSLDGSYNEQF
TRBV4-1	TRBJ2-7	ASSQEASSEQY
TRBV7-9	TRBJ1-1	ASNPSGSTEAF
TRBV5-4	TRBJ2-2	ASGHPTGELF
TRBV6-5	TRBJ1-6	AAGDNSPLH
TRBV23-1	TRBJ1-1	ASSHPTRGTEAF
TRBV19	TRBJ1-1	ASSIGPSNTEAF
TRBV7-6	TRBJ2-1	ASSIGLAPSRRHEQF